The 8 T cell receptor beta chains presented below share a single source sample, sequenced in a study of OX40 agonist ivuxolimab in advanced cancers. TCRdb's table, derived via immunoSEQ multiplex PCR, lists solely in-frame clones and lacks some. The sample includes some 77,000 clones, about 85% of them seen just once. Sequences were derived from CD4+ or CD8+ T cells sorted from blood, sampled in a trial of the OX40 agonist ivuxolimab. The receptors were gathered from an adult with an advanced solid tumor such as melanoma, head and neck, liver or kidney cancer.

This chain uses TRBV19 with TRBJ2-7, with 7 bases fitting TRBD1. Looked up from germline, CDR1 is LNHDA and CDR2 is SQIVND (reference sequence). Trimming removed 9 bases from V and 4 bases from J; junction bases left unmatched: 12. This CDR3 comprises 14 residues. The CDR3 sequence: CASTRQGKGYEQYF. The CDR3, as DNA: TGTGCCAGCACACGACAGGGTAAGGGGTACGAGCAGTACTTC.

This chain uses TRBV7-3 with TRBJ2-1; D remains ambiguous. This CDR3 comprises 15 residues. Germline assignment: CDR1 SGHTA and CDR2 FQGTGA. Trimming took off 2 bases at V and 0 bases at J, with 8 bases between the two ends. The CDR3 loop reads CASSLFPYSYNEQFF. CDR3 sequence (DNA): TGTGCCAGCAGCTTATTTCCGTACTCCTACAATGAGCAGTTCTTC. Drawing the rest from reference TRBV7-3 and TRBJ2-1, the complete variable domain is GAGVSQTPSNKVTEKGKYVELRCDPISGHTALYWYRQSLGQGPEFLIYFQGTGAADDSGLPNDRFFAVRPEGSVSTLKIQRTERGDSAVYLCASSLFPYSYNEQFFGPGTRLTVL.

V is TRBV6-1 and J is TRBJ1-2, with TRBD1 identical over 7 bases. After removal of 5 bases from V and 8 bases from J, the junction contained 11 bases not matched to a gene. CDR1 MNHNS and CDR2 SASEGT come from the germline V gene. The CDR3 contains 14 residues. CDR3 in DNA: TGTGCCAGCAGTTTTTTGACAGGGAATAGCGGCTACACCTTC. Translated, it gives CASSFLTGNSGYTF.

In DNA, the CDR3 is TGTGCCGCCACCCCTGAAGGTAGGAACACTGAAGCTTTCTTT. Its translation: CAATPEGRNTEAFF. This chain joins TRBV10-3 and TRBJ1-1; the D is unclear. Deletions cut 11 bases from V and 1 base from J, with 17 bases between. The CDR3 spans 14 residues. Germline CDR1 reads ENHRY; CDR2 reads SYGVKD.

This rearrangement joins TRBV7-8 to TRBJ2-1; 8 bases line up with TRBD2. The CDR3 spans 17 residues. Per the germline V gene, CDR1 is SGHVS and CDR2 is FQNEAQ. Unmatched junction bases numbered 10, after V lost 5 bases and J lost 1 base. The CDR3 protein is CASSGGRPSGSYNEQFF. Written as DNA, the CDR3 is TGTGCCAGCAGCGGTGGACGTCCTAGCGGGTCCTACAATGAGCAGTTCTTC.

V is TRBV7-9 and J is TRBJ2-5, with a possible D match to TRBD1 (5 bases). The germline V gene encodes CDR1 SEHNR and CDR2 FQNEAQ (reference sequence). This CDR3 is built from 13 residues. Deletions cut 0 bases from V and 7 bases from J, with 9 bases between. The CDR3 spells CASSLALQGTQYF. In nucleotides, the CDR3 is TGTGCCAGCAGCTTAGCTCTCCAGGGGACCCAGTACTTC.

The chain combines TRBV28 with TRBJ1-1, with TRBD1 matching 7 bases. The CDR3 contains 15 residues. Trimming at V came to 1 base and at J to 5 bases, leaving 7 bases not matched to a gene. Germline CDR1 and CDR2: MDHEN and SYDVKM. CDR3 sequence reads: CASSLLTGRGTEAFF. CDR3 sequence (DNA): TGTGCCAGCAGTTTATTGACAGGGAGAGGAACTGAAGCTTTCTTT. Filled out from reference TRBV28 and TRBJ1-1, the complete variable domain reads DVKVTQSSRYLVKRTGEKVFLECVQDMDHENMFWYRQDPGLGLRLIYFSYDVKMKEKGDIPEGYSVSREKKERFSLILESASTNQTSMYLCASSLLTGRGTEAFFGQGTRLTVV.

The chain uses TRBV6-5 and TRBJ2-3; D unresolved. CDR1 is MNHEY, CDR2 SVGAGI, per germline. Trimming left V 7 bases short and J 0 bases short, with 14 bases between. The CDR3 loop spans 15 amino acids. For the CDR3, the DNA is TGTGCCAGCACCCCCCTAGTGGCCAGCACAGATACGCAGTATTTT. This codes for CASTPLVASTDTQYF.